This T cell receptor beta chain stems from a study of blood T cell repertoires in COVID-19. CDR3 size: 19 residues. Trimming cost V 4 bases and J 1 base; bases outside gene matches: 13. Germline V CDR1 and CDR2: SGHRS, YFSETQ. Recruits, aged about 18 to 95 years, lived in approximately 26 US areas. Participants' own reports of clinical history determined their cohort assignment. Either two negative PCRs, clearance, or symptom resolution qualified Cohort 3 donors as recovered. Per the authors' pipeline: Estimated nucleated cell counts came from reference gene primer amplification. Measured with immunoSEQ multiplex PCR; TCRdb has only the in-frame clones, and not every one. The V and J calls and clone size are taken from that table; D and trimming were inferred from the DNA. The profile shows 290,000 or so clones, around 86% of them singletons.

The sample was PBMCs or T cells enriched from blood (not recorded which). The chain is built from TRBV5-1 and TRBJ2-2; TRBD1 agrees at 10 bases. The receptor was isolated from a woman aged 18-29 years who had recovered from COVID-19. CDR3 sequence reads: CASSLTGGISVRNTGELFF. CDR3 bases: TGCGCCAGCAGCCTGACAGGGGGCATATCGGTTCGGAACACCGGGGAGCTGTTTTTT.